This T cell receptor beta chain was recovered during a study of regulatory T cells in long-lasting Graves disease. Findings of the study overall: Persistent disease preferred TRBV28, TRBJ1-2 and TRBJ2-5; new disease, TRBV20-1 and TRBJ2-1. Persistent patients had a count of shared public clonotypes (about 2,700) that exceeded that of new patients (about 970).

V lost 4 bases and J lost 10, with 14 bases in between. Germline CDR1 is LGHDT and CDR2 is YNNKEL (reference sequence). The CDR3 consists of 13 residues. This clonotype was seen at least ten times. Its antigen remains unidentified. Time point: newly diagnosed GD, antithyroid drugs for less than 3 months. RNA extracted from PBMCs served as the sequencing template. Combining iRepertoire HTBI primers with Arm-PCR of CDR3 regions, the authors built TCR beta libraries. As processed by the authors: Identification across samples found more than 55 TRBV and 11 to 15 TRBJ segments. TCRdb reprocessed the multiplex PCR reads with MiXCR, giving one entry per CDR3 protein. None of the V and J calls come from the authors' own analysis; TCRdb made them. The sample records approximately 230,000 distinct CDR3 sequences, approximately 20% being singletons.

The chain couples TRBV3-1 to TRBJ2-1; tentative D call: TRBD1 (6 bases). This receptor was taken from a female donor with Graves disease. This specimen was peripheral blood mononuclear cells (PBMCs), taken at new diagnosis, from a patient treated with antithyroid drugs. CDR3 amino acids: CASSLIPGTEQFF. The CDR3 DNA follows: TGTGCCAGCAGCCTCATCCCGGGGACAGAGCAGTTCTTC.